These T cell receptor beta chains were read from a single sample in a study of T cells expressing NK-cell markers. From its re-call of the 5' RACE reads, TCRdb lists each CDR3 protein once, without DNA. This sample contains 350,000 to 450,000 distinct CDR3 sequences. Sequences were obtained from blood T cells: a sorted CD56 or NKG2C T cell subset, CD4+ or CD8+ T cells, or bulk PBMC T cells (not recorded which). Receptor source: a man aged 18-75 years in good health. Each CDR3 is given with its conserved first and last residue. The order of the fields is J gene, V gene, CDR3 protein.

TRBJ2-1,TRBV7-9,CASSLVLASGNEQFF
TRBJ1-5,TRBV2,CASRKVGNNQPQHF
TRBJ1-5,TRBV20-1,CSAIPRQASNQPQHF
TRBJ1-4,TRBV6-5,CASSSDPRRGEKLFF
TRBJ2-3,TRBV5-4,CASSFGGQGTDTQYF
TRBJ1-1,TRBV7-2,CASRQPGRNTEAFF
TRBJ2-4,TRBV9,CASSVGSRGQENIQYF
TRBJ2-5,TRBV12-3/TRBV12-4,CASRTTRSVPQETQYF
TRBJ2-3,TRBV6-1,CASSLLRGADTDTQYF
TRBJ2-7,TRBV6-1,CASSRAGQGRHEQYF
TRBJ1-5,TRBV7-9,CASSFDRAESNQPQHF
TRBJ2-7,TRBV6-1,CASSTARRLGPYEQYF
TRBJ2-1,TRBV11-2,CASSLDPAGSSYNEQFF
TRBJ1-3,TRBV7-2,CASSRRQGATGNTIYF
TRBJ2-1,TRBV5-5,CASSGIYNEQFF
TRBJ2-1,TRBV5-1,CASSLAYGRGDEQFF